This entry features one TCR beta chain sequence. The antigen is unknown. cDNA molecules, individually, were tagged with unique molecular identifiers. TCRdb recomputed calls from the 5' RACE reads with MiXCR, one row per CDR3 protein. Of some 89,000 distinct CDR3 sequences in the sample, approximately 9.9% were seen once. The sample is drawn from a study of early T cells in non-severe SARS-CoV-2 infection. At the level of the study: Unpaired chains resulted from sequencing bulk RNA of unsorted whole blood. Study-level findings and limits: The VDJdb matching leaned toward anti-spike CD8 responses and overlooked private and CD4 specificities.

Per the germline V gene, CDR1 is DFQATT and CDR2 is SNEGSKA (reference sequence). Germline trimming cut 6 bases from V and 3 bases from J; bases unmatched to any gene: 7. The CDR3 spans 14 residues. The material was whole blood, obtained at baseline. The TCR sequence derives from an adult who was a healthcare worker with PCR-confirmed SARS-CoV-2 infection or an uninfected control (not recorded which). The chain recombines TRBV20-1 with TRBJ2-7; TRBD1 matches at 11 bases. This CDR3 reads CSAIIGTGGYEQYF. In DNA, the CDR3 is TGCAGTGCGATTATCGGGACAGGGGGCTACGAGCAGTACTTC.